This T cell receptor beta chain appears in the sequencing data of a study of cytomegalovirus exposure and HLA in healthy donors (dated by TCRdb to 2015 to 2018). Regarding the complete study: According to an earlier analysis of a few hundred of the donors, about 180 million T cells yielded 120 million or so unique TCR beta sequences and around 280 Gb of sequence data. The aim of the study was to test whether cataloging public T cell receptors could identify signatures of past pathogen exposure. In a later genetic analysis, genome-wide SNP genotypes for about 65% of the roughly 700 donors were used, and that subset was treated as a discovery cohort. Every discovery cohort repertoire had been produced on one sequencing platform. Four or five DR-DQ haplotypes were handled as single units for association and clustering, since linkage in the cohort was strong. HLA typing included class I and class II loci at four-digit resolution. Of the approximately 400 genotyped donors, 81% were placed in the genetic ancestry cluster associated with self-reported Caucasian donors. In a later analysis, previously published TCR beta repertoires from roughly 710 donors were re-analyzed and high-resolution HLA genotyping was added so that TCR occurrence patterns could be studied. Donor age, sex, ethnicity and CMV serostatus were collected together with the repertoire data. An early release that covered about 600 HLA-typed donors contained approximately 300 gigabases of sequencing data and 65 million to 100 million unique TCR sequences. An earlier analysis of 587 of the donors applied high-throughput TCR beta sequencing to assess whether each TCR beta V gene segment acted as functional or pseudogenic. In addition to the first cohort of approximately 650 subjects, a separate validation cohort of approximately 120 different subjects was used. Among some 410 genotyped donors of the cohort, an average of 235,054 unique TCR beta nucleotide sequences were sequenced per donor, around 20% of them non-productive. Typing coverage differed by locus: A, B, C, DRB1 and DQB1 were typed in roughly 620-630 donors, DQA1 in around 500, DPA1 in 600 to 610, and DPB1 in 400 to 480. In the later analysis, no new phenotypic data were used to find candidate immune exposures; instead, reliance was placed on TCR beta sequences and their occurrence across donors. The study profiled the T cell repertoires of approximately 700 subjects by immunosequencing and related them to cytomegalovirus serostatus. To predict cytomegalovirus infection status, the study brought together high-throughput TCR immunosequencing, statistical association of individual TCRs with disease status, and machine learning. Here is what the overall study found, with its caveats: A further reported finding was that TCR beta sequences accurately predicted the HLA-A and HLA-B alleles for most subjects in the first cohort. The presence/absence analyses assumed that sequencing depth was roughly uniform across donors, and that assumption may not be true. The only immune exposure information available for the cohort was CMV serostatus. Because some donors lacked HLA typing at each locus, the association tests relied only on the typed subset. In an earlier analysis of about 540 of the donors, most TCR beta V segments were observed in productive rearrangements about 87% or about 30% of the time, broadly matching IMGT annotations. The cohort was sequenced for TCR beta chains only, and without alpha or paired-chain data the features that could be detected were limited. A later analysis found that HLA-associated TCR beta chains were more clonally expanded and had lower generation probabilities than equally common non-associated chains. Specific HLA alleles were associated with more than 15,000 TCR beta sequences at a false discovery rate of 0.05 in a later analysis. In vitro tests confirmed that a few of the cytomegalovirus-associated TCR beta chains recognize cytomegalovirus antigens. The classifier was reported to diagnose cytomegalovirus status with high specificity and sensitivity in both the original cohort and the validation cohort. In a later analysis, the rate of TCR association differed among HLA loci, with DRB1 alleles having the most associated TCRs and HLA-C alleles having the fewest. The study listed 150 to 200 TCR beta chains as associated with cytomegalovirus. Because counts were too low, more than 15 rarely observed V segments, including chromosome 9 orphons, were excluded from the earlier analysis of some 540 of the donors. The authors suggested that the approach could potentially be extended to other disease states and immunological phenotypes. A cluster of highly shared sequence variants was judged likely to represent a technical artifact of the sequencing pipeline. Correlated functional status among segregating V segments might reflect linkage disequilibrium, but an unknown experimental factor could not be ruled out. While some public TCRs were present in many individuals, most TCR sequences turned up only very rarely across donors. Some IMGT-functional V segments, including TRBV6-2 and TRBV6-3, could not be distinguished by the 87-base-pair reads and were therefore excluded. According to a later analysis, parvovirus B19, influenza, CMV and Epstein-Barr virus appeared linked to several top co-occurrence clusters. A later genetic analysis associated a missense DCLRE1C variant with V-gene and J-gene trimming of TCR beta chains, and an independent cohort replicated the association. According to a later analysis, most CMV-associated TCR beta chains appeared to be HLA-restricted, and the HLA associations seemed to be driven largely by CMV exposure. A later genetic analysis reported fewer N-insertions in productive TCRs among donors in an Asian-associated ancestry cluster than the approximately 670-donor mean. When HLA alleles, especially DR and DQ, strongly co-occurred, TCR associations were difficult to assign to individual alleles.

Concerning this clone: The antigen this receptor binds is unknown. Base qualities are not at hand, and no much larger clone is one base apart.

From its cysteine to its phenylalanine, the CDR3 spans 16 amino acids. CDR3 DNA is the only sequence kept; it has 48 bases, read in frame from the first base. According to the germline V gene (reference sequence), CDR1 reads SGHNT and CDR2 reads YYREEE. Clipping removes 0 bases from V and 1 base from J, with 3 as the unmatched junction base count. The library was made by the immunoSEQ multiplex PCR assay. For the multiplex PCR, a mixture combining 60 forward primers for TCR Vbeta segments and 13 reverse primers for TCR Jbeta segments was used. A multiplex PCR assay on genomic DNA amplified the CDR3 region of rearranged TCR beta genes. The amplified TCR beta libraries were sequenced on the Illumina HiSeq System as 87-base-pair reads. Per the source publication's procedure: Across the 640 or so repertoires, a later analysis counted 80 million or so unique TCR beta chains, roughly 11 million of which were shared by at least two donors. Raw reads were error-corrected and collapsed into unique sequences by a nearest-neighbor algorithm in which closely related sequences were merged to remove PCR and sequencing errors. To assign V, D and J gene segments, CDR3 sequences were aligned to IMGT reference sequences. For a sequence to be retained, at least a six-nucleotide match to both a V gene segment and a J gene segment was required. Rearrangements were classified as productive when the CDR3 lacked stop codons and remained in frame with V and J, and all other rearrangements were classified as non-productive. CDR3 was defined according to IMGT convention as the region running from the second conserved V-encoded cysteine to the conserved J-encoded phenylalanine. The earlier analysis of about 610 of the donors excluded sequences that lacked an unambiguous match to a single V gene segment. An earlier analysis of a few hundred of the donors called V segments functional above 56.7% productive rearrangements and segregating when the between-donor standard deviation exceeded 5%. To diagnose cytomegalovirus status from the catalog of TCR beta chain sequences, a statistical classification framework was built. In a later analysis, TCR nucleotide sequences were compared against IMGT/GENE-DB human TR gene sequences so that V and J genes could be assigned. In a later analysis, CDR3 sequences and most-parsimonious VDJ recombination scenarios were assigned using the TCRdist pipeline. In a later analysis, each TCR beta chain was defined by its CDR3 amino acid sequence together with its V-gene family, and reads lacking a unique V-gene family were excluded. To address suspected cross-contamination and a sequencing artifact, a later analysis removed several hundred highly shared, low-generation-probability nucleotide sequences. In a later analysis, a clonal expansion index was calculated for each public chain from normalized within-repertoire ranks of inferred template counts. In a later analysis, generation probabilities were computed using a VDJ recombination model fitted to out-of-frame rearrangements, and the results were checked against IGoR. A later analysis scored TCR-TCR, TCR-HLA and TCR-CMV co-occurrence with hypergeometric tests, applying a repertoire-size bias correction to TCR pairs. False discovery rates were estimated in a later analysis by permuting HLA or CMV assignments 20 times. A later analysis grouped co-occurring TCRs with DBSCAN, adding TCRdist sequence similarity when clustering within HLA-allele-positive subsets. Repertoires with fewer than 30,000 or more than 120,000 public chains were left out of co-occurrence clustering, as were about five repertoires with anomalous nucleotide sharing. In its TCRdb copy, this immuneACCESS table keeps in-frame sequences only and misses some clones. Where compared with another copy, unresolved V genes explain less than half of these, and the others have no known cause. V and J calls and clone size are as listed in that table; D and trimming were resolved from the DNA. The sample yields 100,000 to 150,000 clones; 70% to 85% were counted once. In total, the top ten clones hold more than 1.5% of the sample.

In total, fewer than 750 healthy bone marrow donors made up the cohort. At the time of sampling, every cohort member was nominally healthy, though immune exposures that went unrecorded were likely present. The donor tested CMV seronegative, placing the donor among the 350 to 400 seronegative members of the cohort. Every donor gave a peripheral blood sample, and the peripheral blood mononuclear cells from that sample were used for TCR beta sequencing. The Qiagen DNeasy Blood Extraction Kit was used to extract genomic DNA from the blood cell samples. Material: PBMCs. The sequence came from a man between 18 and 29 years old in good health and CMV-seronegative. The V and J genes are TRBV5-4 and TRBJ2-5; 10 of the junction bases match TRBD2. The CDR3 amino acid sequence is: CASSLGASGGQETQYF. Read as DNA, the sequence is TGTGCCAGCAGCTTGGGGGCTAGCGGGGGCCAAGAGACCCAGTACTTC.